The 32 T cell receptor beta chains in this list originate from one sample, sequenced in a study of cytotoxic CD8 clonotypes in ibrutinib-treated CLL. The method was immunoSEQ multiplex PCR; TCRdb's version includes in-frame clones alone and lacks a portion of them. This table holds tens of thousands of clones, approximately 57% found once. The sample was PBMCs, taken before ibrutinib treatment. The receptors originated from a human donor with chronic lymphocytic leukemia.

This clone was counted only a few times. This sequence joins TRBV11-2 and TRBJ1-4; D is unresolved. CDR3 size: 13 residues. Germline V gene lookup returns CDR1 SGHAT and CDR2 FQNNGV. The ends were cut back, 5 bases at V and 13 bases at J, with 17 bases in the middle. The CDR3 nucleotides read TGTGCCAGCAGCCCCCAACACCCCGCGGGACTGTTTTTT. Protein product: CASSPQHPAGLFF.

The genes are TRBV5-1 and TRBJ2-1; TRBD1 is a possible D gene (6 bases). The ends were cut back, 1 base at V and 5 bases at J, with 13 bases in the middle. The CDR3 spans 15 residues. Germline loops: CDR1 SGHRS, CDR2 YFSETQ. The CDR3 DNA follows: TGCGCCAGCAGCTTGTCACAGGGCCCCAACAATGAGCAGTTCTTC. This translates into CASSLSQGPNNEQFF.

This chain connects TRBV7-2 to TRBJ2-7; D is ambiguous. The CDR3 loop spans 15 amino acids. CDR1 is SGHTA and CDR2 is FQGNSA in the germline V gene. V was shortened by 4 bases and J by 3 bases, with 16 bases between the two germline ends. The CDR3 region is CASSSPVDPLYEQYF. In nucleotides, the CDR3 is TGTGCCAGCAGCTCCCCGGTCGACCCCCTCTACGAGCAGTACTTC.

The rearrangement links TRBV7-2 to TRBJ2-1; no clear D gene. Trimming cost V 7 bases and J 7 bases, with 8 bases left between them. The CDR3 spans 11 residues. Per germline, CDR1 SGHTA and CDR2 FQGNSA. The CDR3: CASTRINEQFF. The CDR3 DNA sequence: TGTGCCAGCACGAGAATTAATGAGCAGTTCTTC.

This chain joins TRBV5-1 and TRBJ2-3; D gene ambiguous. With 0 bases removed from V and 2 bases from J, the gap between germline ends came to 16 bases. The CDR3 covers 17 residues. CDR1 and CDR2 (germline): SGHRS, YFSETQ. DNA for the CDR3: TGCGCCAGCAGCTTGGCTGGTCTCGGACCGTCCACAGATACGCAGTATTTT. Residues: CASSLAGLGPSTDTQYF.

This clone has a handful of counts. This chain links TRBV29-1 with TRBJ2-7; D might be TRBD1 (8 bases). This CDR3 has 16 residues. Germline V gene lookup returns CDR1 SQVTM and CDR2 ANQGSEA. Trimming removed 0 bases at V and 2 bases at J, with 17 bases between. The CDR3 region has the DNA TGCAGCGTTGAAGACACAGGGGGGGCGGATCCCTACGAGCAGTACTTC. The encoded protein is CSVEDTGGADPYEQYF.

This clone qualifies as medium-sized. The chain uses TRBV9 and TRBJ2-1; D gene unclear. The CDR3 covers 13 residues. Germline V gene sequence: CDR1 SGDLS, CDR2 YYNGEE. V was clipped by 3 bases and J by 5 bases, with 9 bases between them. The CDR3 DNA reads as TGTGCCAGCAGCGCCCCGAACAACAATGAGCAGTTCTTC. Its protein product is CASSAPNNNEQFF.

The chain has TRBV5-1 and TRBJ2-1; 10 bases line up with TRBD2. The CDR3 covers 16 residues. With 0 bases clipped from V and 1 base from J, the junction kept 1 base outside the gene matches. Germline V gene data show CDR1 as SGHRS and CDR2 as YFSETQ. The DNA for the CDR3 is TGCGCCAGCAGCTTGGCTAGCGGGAGTTCCTACAATGAGCAGTTCTTC. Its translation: CASSLASGSSYNEQFF.

CDR3 DNA: TGTGCCAGTAGTATAGAGGCAGTCACTTATAGCAATCAGCCCCAGCATTTT. Protein product: CASSIEAVTYSNQPQHF. This chain connects TRBV19 to TRBJ1-5; D gene uncertain. V lost 0 bases to trimming and J lost 0 bases, with 12 bases between them. The CDR3 has 17 residues. CDR1 LNHDA and CDR2 SQIVND come from the germline V gene (reference sequence).

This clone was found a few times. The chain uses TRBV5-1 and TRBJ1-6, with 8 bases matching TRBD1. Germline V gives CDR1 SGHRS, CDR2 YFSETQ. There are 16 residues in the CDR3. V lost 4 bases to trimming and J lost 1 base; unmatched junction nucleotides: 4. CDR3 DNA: TGCGCCAGCAGCGCGGACAGGGTTTCCTATAATTCACCCCTCCACTTT. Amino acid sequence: CASSADRVSYNSPLHF.

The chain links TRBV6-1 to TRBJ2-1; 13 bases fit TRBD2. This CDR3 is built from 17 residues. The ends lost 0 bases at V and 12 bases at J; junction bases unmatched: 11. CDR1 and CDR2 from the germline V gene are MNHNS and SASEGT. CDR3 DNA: TGTGCCAGCAGTGAAGCAGGACTAGCGGGGGCCACTCTGGGGCAGTTCTTC. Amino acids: CASSEAGLAGATLGQFF.

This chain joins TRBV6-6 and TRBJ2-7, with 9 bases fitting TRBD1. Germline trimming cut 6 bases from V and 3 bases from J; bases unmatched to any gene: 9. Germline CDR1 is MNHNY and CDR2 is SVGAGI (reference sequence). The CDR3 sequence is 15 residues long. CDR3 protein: CASSDPGQGHYEQYF. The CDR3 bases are TGTGCCAGCAGCGACCCGGGACAGGGACACTACGAGCAGTACTTC.

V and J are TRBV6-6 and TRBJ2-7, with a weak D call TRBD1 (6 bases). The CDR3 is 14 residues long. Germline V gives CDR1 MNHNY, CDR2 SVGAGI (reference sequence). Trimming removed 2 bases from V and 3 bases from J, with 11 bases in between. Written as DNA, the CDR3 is TGTGCCAGCAGTTACAGGCAGGGGCTCTACGAGCAGTACTTC. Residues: CASSYRQGLYEQYF.

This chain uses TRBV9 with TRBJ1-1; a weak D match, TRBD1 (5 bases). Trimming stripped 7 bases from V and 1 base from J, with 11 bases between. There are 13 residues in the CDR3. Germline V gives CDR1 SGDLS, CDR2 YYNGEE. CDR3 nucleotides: TGTGCCAGCCGGGGGGGAAGGAACACTGAAGCTTTCTTT. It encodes CASRGGRNTEAFF.

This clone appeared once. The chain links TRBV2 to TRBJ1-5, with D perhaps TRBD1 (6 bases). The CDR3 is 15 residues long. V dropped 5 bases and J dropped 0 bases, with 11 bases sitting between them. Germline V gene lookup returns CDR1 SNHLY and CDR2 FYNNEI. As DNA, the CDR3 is TGTGCCAGCAGTTTCCTGGGGGCTAGCAATCAGCCCCAGCATTTT. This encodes CASSFLGASNQPQHF. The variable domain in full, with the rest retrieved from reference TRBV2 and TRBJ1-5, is EPEVTQTPSHQVTQMGQEVILRCVPISNHLYFYWYRQILGQKVEFLVSFYNNEISEKSEIFDDQFSVERPDGSNFTLKIRSTKLEDSAMYFCASSFLGASNQPQHFGDGTRLSIL.

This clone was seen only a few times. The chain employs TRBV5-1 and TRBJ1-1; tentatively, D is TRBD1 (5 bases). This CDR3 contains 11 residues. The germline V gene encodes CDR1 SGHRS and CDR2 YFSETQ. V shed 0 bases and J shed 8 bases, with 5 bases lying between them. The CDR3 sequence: CASSLDREAFF. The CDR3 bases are TGCGCCAGCAGCTTGGACAGGGAAGCTTTCTTT.

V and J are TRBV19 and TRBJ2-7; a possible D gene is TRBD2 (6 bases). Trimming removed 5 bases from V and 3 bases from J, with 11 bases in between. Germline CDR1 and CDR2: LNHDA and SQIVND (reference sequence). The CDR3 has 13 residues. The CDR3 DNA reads TGTGCCAGTAGTCGTTTCGGGGGCTACGAGCAGTACTTC. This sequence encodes CASSRFGGYEQYF.

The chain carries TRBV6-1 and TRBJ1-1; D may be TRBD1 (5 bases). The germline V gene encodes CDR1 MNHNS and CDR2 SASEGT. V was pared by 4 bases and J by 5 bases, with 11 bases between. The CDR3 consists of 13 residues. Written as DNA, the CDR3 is TGTGCCAGCAGTGGGGCAGGGCATACTGAAGCTTTCTTT. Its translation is CASSGAGHTEAFF.

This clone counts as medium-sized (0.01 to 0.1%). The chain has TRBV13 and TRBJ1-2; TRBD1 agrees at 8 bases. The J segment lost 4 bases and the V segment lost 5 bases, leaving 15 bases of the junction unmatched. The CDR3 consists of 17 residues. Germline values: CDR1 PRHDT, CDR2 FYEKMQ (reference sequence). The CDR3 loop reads CASSRETGQVVVYGYTF. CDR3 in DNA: TGTGCCAGCAGCCGAGAGACGGGACAGGTGGTAGTCTATGGCTACACCTTC.

CDR3 in DNA: TGCAGCGTTGAACCAGCCTTCTCTGGAAACACCATATATTTT. It is translated as CSVEPAFSGNTIYF. The rearrangement joins TRBV29-1 to TRBJ1-3; D is uncertain. CDR1 and CDR2 from the germline V gene are SQVTM and ANQGSEA. The V gene lost 2 bases and the J gene lost 0 bases, with 8 bases spanning the gap. The CDR3 is made up of 14 amino acids.

The CDR3 loop reads CARTGHKTYEQYF. The DNA for the CDR3 is TGTGCCAGAACGGGCCACAAAACCTACGAGCAGTACTTC. The chain links TRBV25-1 to TRBJ2-7; D is undetermined. The CDR3 spans 13 residues. In germline, CDR1 is MGHDK, CDR2 SYGVNS. Trimming removed 9 bases at V and 2 bases at J, with 14 bases between.

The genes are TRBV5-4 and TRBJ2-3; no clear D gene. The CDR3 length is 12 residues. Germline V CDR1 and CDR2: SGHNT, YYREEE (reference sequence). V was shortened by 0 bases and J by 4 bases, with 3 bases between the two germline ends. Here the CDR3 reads CASSLAADTQYF. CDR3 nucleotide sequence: TGTGCCAGCAGCTTGGCCGCAGATACGCAGTATTTT.

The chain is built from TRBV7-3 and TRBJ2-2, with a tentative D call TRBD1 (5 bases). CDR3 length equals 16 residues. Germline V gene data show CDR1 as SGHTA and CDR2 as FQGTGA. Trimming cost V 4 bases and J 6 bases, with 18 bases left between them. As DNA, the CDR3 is TGTGCCAGCAGCTCTAGACAGCGTGGGATCGCCGGGGAGCTGTTTTTT. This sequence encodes CASSSRQRGIAGELFF.

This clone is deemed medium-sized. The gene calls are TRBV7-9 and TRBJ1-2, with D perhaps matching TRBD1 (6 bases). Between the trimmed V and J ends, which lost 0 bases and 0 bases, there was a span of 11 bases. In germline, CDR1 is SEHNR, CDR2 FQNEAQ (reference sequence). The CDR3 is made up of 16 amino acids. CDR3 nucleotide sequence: TGTGCCAGCAGCTTAGCCTCCGGACAGACTAACTATGGCTACACCTTC. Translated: CASSLASGQTNYGYTF.

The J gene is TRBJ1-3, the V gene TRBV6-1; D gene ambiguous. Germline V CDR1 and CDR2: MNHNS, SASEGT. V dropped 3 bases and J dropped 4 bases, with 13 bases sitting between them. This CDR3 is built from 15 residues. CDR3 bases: TGTGCCAGCAGTGACGGGCGGGTCGTGGGAAACACCATATATTTT. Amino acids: CASSDGRVVGNTIYF.

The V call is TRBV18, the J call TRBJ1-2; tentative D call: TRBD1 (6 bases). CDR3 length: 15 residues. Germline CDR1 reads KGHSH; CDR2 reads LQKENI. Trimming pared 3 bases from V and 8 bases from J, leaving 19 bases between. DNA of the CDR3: TGTGCCAGCTCACCCCAAACCACAGGGTTCGGGGGCTACACCTTC. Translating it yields CASSPQTTGFGGYTF.

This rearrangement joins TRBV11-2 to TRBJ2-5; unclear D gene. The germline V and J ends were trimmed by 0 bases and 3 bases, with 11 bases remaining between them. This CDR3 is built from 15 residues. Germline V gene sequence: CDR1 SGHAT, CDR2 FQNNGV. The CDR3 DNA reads TGTGCCAGCAGCTTAGATGGTACAGCTGAAGAGACCCAGTACTTC. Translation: CASSLDGTAEETQYF.

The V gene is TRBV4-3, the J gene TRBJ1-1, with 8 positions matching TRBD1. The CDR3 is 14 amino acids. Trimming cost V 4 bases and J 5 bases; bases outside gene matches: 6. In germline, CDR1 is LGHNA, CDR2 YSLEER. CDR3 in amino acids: CASSPTGDRTEAFF. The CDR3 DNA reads TGCGCCAGCAGCCCGACAGGGGATAGGACTGAAGCTTTCTTT.

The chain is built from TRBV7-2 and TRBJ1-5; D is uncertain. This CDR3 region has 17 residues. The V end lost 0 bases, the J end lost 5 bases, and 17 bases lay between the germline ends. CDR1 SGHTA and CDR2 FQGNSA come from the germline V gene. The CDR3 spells CASSLARSQHHHQPQHF. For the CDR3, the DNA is TGTGCCAGCAGCTTAGCCCGCAGCCAACATCATCATCAGCCCCAGCATTTT.

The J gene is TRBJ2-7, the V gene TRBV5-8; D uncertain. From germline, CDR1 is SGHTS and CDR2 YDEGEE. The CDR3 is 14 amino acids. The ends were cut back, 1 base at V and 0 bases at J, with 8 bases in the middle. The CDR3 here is CASSLYGDSYEQYF. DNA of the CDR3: TGTGCCAGCAGCTTGTACGGCGACTCCTACGAGCAGTACTTC.

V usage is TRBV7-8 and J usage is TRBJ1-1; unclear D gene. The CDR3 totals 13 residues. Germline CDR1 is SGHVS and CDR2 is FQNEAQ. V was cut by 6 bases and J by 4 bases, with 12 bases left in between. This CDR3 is CASRRTLGTEAFF. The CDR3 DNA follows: TGTGCCAGCAGGAGGACTTTGGGCACTGAAGCTTTCTTT.

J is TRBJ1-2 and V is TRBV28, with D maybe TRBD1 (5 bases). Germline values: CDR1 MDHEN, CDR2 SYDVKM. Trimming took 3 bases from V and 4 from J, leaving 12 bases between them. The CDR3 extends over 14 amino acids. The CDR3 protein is CASSFYGGSYGYTF. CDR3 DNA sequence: TGTGCCAGCAGTTTTTACGGGGGGAGCTATGGCTACACCTTC.